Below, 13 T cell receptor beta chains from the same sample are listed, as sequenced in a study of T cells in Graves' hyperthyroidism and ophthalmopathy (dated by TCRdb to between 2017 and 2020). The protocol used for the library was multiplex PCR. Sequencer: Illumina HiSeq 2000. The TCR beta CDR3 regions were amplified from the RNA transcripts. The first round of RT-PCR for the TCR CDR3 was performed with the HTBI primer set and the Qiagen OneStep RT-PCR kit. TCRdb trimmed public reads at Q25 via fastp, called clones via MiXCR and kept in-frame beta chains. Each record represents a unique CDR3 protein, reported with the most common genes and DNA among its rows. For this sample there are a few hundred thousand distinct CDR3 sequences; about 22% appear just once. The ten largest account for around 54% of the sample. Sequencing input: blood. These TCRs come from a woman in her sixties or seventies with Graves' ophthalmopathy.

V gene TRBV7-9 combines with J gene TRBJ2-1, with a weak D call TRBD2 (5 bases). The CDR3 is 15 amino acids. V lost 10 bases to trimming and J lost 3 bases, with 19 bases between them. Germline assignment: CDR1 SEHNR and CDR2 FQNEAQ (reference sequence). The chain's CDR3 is CATHGGQSFYNEQFF. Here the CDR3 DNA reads TGTGCCACCCATGGCGGGCAGAGCTTCTACAATGAGCAGTTCTTC.

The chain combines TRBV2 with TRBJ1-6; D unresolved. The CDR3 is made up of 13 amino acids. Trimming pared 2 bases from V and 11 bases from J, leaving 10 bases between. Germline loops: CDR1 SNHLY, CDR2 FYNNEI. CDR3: CASSEWEGPPLHF. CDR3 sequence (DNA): TGTGCCAGCAGTGAATGGGAAGGGCCACCCCTCCACTTT.

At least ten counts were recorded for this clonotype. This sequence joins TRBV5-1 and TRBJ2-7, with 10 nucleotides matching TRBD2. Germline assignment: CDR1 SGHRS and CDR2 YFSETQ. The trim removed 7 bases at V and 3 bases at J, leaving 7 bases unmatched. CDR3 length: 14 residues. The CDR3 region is CASRILAGDYEQYF. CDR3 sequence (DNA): TGCGCCAGCCGCATCCTAGCGGGAGACTACGAGCAGTACTTC. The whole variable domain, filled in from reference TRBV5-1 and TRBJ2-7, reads KAGVTQTPRYLIKTRGQQVTLSCSPISGHRSVSWYQQTPGQGLQFLFEYFSETQRNKGNFPGRFSGRQFSNSRSEMNVSTLELGDSALYLCASRILAGDYEQYFGPGTRLTVT.

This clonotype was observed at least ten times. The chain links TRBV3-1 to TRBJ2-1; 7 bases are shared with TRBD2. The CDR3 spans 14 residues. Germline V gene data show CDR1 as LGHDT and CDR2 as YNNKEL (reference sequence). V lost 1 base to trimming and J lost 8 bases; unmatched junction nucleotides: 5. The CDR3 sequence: CASSQGTSVHEQFF. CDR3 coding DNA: TGTGCCAGCAGCCAAGGGACTAGTGTTCATGAGCAGTTCTTC.

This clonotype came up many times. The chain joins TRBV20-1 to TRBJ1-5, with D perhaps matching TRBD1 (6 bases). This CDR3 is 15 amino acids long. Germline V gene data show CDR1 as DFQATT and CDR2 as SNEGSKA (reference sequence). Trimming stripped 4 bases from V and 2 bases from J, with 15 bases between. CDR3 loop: CSANTGFFGNQPQHF. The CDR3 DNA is TGCAGTGCTAACACAGGGTTTTTCGGCAATCAGCCCCAGCATTTT.

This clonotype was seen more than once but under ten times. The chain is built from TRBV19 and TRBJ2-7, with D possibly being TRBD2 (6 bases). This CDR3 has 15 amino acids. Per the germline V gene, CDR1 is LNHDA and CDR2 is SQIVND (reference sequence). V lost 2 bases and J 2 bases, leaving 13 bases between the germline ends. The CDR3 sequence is CASSISSGFAYEQYF. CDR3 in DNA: TGTGCCAGTAGTATATCGAGCGGGTTCGCCTACGAGCAGTACTTC.

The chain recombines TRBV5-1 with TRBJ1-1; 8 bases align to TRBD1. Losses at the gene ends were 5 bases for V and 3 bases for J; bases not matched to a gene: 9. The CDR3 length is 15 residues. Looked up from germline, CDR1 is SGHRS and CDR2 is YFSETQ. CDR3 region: CASRPGGGSDTEAFF. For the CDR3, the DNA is TGCGCCAGCAGGCCAGGGGGCGGGTCGGACACTGAAGCTTTCTTT. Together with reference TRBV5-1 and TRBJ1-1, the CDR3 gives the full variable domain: KAGVTQTPRYLIKTRGQQVTLSCSPISGHRSVSWYQQTPGQGLQFLFEYFSETQRNKGNFPGRFSGRQFSNSRSEMNVSTLELGDSALYLCASRPGGGSDTEAFFGQGTRLTVV.

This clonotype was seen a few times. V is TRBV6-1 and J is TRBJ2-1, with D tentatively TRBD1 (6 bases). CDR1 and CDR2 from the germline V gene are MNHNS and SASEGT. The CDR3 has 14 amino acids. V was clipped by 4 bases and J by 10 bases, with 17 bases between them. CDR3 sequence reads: CASSATGTRAEQFF. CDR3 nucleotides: TGTGCCAGCAGTGCTACAGGGACGAGGGCCGAGCAGTTCTTC.

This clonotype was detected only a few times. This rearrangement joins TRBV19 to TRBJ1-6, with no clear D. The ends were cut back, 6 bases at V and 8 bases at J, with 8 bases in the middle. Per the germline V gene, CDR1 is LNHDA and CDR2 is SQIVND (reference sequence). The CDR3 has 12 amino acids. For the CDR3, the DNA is TGTGCCAGTAGGGAAACAGATTCACCCCTCCACTTT. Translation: CASRETDSPLHF. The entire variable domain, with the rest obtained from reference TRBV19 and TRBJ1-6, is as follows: DGGITQSPKYLFRKEGQNVTLSCEQNLNHDAMYWYRQDPGQGLRLIYYSQIVNDFQKGDIAEGYSVSREKKESFPLTVTSAQKNPTAFYLCASRETDSPLHFGNGTRLTVT.

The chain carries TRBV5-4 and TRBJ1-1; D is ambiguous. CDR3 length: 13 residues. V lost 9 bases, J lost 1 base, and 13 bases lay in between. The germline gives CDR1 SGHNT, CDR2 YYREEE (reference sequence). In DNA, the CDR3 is TGTGCCACCTCTCCGGGCCCGAACACTGAAGCTTTCTTT. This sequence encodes CATSPGPNTEAFF.

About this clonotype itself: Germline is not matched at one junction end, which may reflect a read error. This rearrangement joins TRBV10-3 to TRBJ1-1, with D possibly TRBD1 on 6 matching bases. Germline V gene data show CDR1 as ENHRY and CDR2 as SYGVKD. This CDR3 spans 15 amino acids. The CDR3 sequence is CAISRRGPENTKAFF. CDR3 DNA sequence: TGTGCCATCAGTCGTCGGGGGCCGGAGAACACTAAAGCTTTCTTT.

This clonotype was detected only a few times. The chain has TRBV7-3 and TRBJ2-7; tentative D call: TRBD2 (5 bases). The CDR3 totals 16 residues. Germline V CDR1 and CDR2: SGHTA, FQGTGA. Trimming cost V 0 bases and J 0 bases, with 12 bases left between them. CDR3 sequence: CASSLTSVPSSYEQYF. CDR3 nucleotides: TGTGCCAGCAGCTTAACTAGCGTCCCAAGCTCCTACGAGCAGTACTTC. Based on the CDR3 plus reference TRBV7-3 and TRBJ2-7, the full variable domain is GAGVSQTPSNKVTEKGKYVELRCDPISGHTALYWYRQSLGQGPEFLIYFQGTGAADDSGLPNDRFFAVRPEGSVSTLKIQRTERGDSAVYLCASSLTSVPSSYEQYFGPGTRLTVT.

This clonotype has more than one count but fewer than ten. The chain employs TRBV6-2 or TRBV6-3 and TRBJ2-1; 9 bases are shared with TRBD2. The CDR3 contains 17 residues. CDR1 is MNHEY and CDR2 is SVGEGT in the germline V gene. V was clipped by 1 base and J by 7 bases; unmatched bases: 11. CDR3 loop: CASSYFVAGDLGNEQFF. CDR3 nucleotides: TGTGCCAGCAGTTACTTTGTAGCGGGAGACCTGGGGAATGAGCAGTTCTTC.